This T cell receptor (beta chain) appears in the sequencing data of a study of beta chain features in type 1 diabetes. Findings and limits, study-wide: Shortening of TCRB CDR3s, moderate but significant, appeared in all four CD4+ subsets of Type 1 diabetes patients. Sampled from patients, naive, central memory and Treg TCRB repertoires appeared more similar than those sampled from healthy donors. VDJ junctions from type 1 diabetes patients carried fewer insertions and larger deletions.

This clone was observed a few times. Its antigen is still unknown. The germline V gene has CDR1 LGHNA and CDR2 YNFKEQ. CDR3 length: 16 amino acids. J was trimmed by 3 bases and V by 4 bases; bases with no gene match: 8. Sequenced material consisted of expressed TCRB transcripts (all of the isolated RNA was reverse transcribed). Samples of naive, central memory and regulatory T cells yielded a mean of around 3.4 million reads. Clones were sequenced by immunoSEQ multiplex PCR, and TCRdb holds only the in-frame ones, with some missing. The data show around 600,000 clones, 9.5% to 15% seen once. The chain links TRBV4-2 to TRBJ2-5, with 10 nucleotides matching TRBD2. The clonotype comes from a man aged 25-45 years with type 1 diabetes. Sequences were obtained from naive CD4+ T cells from blood. The CDR3 sequence is CASSPGRGLAEETQYF. CDR3 sequence (DNA): TGTGCCAGCAGCCCGGGGCGTGGACTAGCGGAAGAGACCCAGTACTTC.